This TCR beta chain is drawn from a study of blood T cell repertoires in COVID-19. Across the study: Researchers got acute and convalescent COVID-19 samples from the United States, Italy and Spain. T cells, B-cell-depleted T cells, or PBMCs supplied cDNA or gDNA.

Repertoires were generated with immunoSEQ multiplex PCR, while TCRdb's copy carries only in-frame clones and drops some. The table lists a few hundred thousand clones, 70% to 90% of them singletons. Ages ranged from roughly 18 to 100 years, with residence in fewer than 25 US areas. Which cohort a participant joined came from the clinical history participants gave. J lost 2 bases, V lost 4 bases, and 10 bases had no gene match. Germline CDR1 and CDR2: MGHRA and YSYEKL. The CDR3 consists of 18 residues. The V gene is TRBV4-1, the J gene TRBJ2-3; 12 bases align to TRBD2. The sample consisted of PBMCs or T cells enriched from blood (not recorded which). The clonotype comes from a woman in her twenties or thirties who had recovered from COVID-19. The CDR3 DNA follows: TGCGCCAGCAGCCCCCTGACTAGCGGGGGCCCAAACACAGATACGCAGTATTTT. Its translation is CASSPLTSGGPNTDTQYF.